This T cell receptor beta chain is drawn from a study of T cell responses to AZD1222 COVID-19 vaccine. The CDR3 covers 13 residues. Trimming pared 1 base from V and 4 bases from J, leaving 7 bases between. CDR1 is SGHTA and CDR2 is FQGNSA in the germline V gene. The repertoire was sequenced with immunoSEQ multiplex PCR; TCRdb's copy has only in-frame clones and lacks some. The sample has 190,000 or so clones; 90% to 95% are singletons. The rearrangement joins TRBV7-2 to TRBJ1-2, with D unresolved. Sequences were derived from peripheral blood, sampled 28 days after the second AZD1222 dose. This receptor was obtained from an adult who received the AZD1222 COVID-19 vaccine. CDR3 in amino acids: CASSLGGLYGYTF. The CDR3 DNA is TGTGCCAGCAGCTTAGGGGGTCTCTATGGCTACACCTTC.